Shown below are 4 T cell receptor beta chains from a single sample sequenced in a study of radiation and T cells in renal cell carcinoma. TCRdb's copy holds only in-frame clones and misses some; the assay was immunoSEQ multiplex PCR. The sample has 160,000 or so clones, 87% seen once. This sample's time point: blood 2 weeks post-SBRT. Treatment reported: 15 Gy SBRT to primary tumor, nephrectomy 4 weeks later. Sequenced material: blood, taken from a patient whose treatment included radiotherapy and nephrectomy. The receptors here all came from a woman aged 50 to 65 with renal cell carcinoma.

This chain uses TRBV12-5 with TRBJ2-2; D assignment may be TRBD1 or TRBD2 (6 bases each). V was cut by 2 bases and J by 8 bases, with 21 bases left in between. CDR1 is LGHNT and CDR2 is FRNRAP in the germline V gene. The CDR3 has 17 residues. CDR3 in amino acids: CASGLSGDLFTIGELFF. The CDR3 region has the DNA TGTGCTAGTGGTTTGTCAGGGGACTTGTTTACAATTGGGGAGCTGTTTTTT. Full variable domain (outside the CDR3, taken from reference TRBV12-5 and TRBJ2-2): DARVTQTPRHKVTEMGQEVTMRCQPILGHNTVFWYRQTMMQGLELLAYFRNRAPLDDSGMPKDRFSAEMPDATLATLKIQPSEPRDSAVYFCASGLSGDLFTIGELFFGEGSRLTVL.

CDR3 region: CASSGWTSGASTDTQYF. CDR3 bases: TGTGCCAGCAGTGGGTGGACTAGCGGGGCCAGCACAGATACGCAGTATTTT. The chain has TRBV6-1 and TRBJ2-3, with 12 bases aligning to TRBD2. This CDR3 comprises 17 residues. Germline V CDR1 and CDR2: MNHNS, SASEGT. V shed 4 bases and J 0 bases; nucleotides not matched to a gene: 5.

The sample holds a few counts of this clone. This chain connects TRBV14 to TRBJ1-1; D ambiguous. The CDR3 is 11 amino acids. CDR1 is SGHDN, CDR2 FVKESK, per germline. Trimming took 3 bases from V and 5 from J, leaving 4 bases between them. The CDR3 DNA is TGTGCCAGCAGCCAGGGAACTGAAGCTTTCTTT. This gives the protein CASSQGTEAFF.

This rearrangement joins TRBV30 to TRBJ2-5, with 7 bases that match TRBD1. Germline CDR1 GTSNPN, CDR2 SVGIG (reference sequence). V lost 5 bases, J lost 1 base, and 4 bases stayed unmatched. The CDR3 consists of 13 residues. In nucleotides, the CDR3 is TGTGCCTGGTATAGGGACAGCCAAGAGACCCAGTACTTC. Residues: CAWYRDSQETQYF.